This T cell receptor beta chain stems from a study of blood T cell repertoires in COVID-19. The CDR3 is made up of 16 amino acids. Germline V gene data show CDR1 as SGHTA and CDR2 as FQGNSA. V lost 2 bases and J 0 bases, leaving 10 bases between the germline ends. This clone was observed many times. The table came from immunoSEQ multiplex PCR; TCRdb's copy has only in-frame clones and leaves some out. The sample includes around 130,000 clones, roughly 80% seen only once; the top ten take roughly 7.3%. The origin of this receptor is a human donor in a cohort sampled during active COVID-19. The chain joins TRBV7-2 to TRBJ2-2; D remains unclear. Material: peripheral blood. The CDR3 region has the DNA TGTGCCAGCAGCTTATATAGCACCGCGAACACCGGGGAGCTGTTTTTT. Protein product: CASSLYSTANTGELFF.